These 25 T cell receptor beta chains share one sample of origin, sequenced in a study of control samples from healthy donors and cancer patients. Produced via immunoSEQ multiplex PCR; TCRdb's table is partial and in-frame only. The data contain 150,000 or so clones, roughly 94% of them singletons. Sequencing was performed on PBMCs. Receptors were obtained from a man aged 60 to 69 with colorectal cancer.

The chain couples TRBV19 to TRBJ1-2; D is possibly TRBD1 (6 bases). The length of the CDR3 is 15 residues. Trimming left V 8 bases short and J 2 bases short, with 18 bases between. The V gene's germline CDR1 is LNHDA and CDR2 SQIVND (reference sequence). The CDR3 reads CASQNQGSLNYGYTF. In nucleotides, the CDR3 is TGTGCCAGTCAAAATCAGGGGTCCCTGAACTATGGCTACACCTTC.

This clone was seen only once. CDR3 in DNA: TGTGCCAGCAGTCCCGGGACCAGCACAGATACGCAGTATTTT. Protein: CASSPGTSTDTQYF. This chain links TRBV27 with TRBJ2-3; the D gene could be TRBD1 or TRBD2 (5 bases each). The ends were cut back, 5 bases at V and 0 bases at J, with 9 bases in the middle. Germline V lookup: CDR1 MNHEY, CDR2 SMNVEV (reference sequence). CDR3 length equals 14 residues.

The V gene is TRBV5-1, the J gene TRBJ1-5; D not certain. V lost 5 bases to trimming and J lost 1 base, with 7 bases between them. Germline V gene lookup returns CDR1 SGHRS and CDR2 YFSETQ. The CDR3 totals 13 residues. The CDR3 coding sequence is TGCGCCAGCAGAGAGGAAAGCAATCAGCCCCAGCATTTT. This codes for CASREESNQPQHF.

The chain joins TRBV24-1 to TRBJ2-2; D not resolved. The CDR3 totals 14 residues. V lost 2 bases, J lost 6 bases, and 9 bases lay in between. Looked up from germline, CDR1 is KGHDR and CDR2 is SFDVKD. The CDR3 protein is CATSDYGSPGELFF. Written as DNA, the CDR3 is TGTGCCACCAGTGATTACGGTTCCCCCGGGGAGCTGTTTTTT.

The gene calls are TRBV11-2 and TRBJ1-3; TRBD1 agrees at 8 bases. This CDR3 spans 15 amino acids. Germline trimming cut 4 bases from V and 0 bases from J; bases unmatched to any gene: 2. Per the germline V gene, CDR1 is SGHAT and CDR2 is FQNNGV. The CDR3 DNA follows: TGTGCCAGCAGCTGGGACAGGATCTCTGGAAACACCATATATTTT. This encodes CASSWDRISGNTIYF.

The CDR3 here is CASSLGGLLNQPQHF. CDR3 in DNA: TGTGCCAGCAGCTTAGGCGGACTCCTGAATCAGCCCCAGCATTTT. The genes are TRBV11-2 and TRBJ1-5; D not certain. Germline CDR1 reads SGHAT; CDR2 reads FQNNGV. V shed 1 base and J shed 4 bases, with 11 bases lying between them. The CDR3 is 15 residues long.

The chain carries TRBV6-6 and TRBJ2-2; the D gene is possibly TRBD2 (5 bases). In germline, CDR1 is MNHNY, CDR2 SVGAGI (reference sequence). The germline V and J ends were trimmed by 7 bases and 7 bases, with 10 bases remaining between them. This CDR3 contains 12 residues. This chain's CDR3 is CASKHEGGELFF. CDR3 DNA sequence: TGTGCCAGCAAACACGAGGGCGGGGAGCTGTTTTTT.

The rearrangement links TRBV5-1 to TRBJ2-7, with 9 bases lining up with TRBD1. The J segment lost 3 bases and the V segment lost 3 bases, leaving 4 bases of the junction unmatched. This CDR3 is 14 amino acids long. The germline V gene has CDR1 SGHRS and CDR2 YFSETQ. CDR3 in amino acids: CASSWTGEGYEQYF. Written as DNA, the CDR3 is TGCGCCAGCAGCTGGACAGGGGAGGGCTACGAGCAGTACTTC. The full variable domain, rest sourced from reference TRBV5-1 and TRBJ2-7, is KAGVTQTPRYLIKTRGQQVTLSCSPISGHRSVSWYQQTPGQGLQFLFEYFSETQRNKGNFPGRFSGRQFSNSRSEMNVSTLELGDSALYLCASSWTGEGYEQYFGPGTRLTVT.

This sequence joins TRBV2 and TRBJ1-6; 9 bases are a match to TRBD1. The CDR3 spans 14 residues. From germline, CDR1 is SNHLY and CDR2 FYNNEI. V shed 6 bases, J shed 10 bases, and the junction held 7 bases outside the gene matches. The CDR3 nucleotides are TGTGCCAGCAGGCCGCGGACAGGGGCCTCACCCCTCCACTTT. Protein product: CASRPRTGASPLHF.

This chain uses TRBV9 with TRBJ2-3; D may be TRBD2 (5 bases). CDR1 is SGDLS and CDR2 is YYNGEE in the germline V gene. Trimming took 0 bases from V and 1 from J, leaving 12 bases between them. The CDR3 is 16 amino acids. CDR3 region: CASSVGLAPRTDTQYF. The CDR3 DNA sequence: TGTGCCAGCAGCGTAGGGCTAGCACCACGCACAGATACGCAGTATTTT.

This chain links TRBV9 with TRBJ1-6; TRBD1 is a possible D gene (6 bases). The CDR3 has 13 amino acids. The germline V gene encodes CDR1 SGDLS and CDR2 YYNGEE. Trimming cost V 6 bases and J 7 bases, with 11 bases left between them. The chain's CDR3 is CASTAGENSPLHF. The CDR3 nucleotides are TGTGCCAGCACAGCAGGGGAGAATTCACCCCTCCACTTT.

The chain uses TRBV19 and TRBJ2-2; D unclear. Per germline, CDR1 LNHDA and CDR2 SQIVND (reference sequence). V lost 6 bases and J 0 bases, leaving 5 bases between the germline ends. The CDR3 loop spans 13 amino acids. CDR3 sequence: CASRGSNTGELFF. CDR3 DNA: TGTGCCAGTAGGGGATCGAACACCGGGGAGCTGTTTTTT. Combining the CDR3 with reference TRBV19 and TRBJ2-2 gives the whole variable domain DGGITQSPKYLFRKEGQNVTLSCEQNLNHDAMYWYRQDPGQGLRLIYYSQIVNDFQKGDIAEGYSVSREKKESFPLTVTSAQKNPTAFYLCASRGSNTGELFFGEGSRLTVL.

This clone was recorded once. CDR3 sequence: CASSSGGYGYTF. DNA of the CDR3: TGTGCCAGCAGTTCAGGGGGATATGGCTACACCTTC. The chain joins TRBV6-5 to TRBJ1-2, with 7 nucleotides matching TRBD1. CDR3 length: 12 amino acids. Looked up from germline, CDR1 is MNHEY and CDR2 is SVGAGI. V dropped 4 bases and J dropped 5; count of bases not matched to a gene: 1.

The genes are TRBV11-2 and TRBJ1-2; D not resolved. The V end was cut by 1 base, the J end by 2 bases, with 5 bases between. This CDR3 is 13 amino acids long. The germline gives CDR1 SGHAT, CDR2 FQNNGV. The CDR3 sequence: CASSLVPNYGYTF. CDR3 sequence (DNA): TGTGCCAGCAGCTTAGTTCCCAACTATGGCTACACCTTC.

The chain couples TRBV7-9 to TRBJ2-5, with a tentative D call TRBD2 (5 bases). CDR1 and CDR2 (germline): SEHNR, FQNEAQ (reference sequence). V gave up 1 base and J gave up 7 bases, with 10 bases separating them. The CDR3 covers 13 residues. In nucleotides, the CDR3 is TGTGCCAGCAGCTTAGTCGGGGAACGGACCCAGTACTTC. Protein: CASSLVGERTQYF.

This clone was seen once. This chain connects TRBV3-1 (or the pseudogene TRBV3-2) to TRBJ1-1; D unresolved. V was trimmed by 2 bases and J by 0 bases, leaving 7 bases between them. Germline V gives CDR1 LGHDT, CDR2 YNNKEL (reference sequence). CDR3 size: 14 residues. The CDR3 is CASSQWSLNTEAFF. CDR3 nucleotides: TGTGCCAGCAGCCAATGGTCATTGAACACTGAAGCTTTCTTT.

This chain uses TRBV18 with TRBJ2-7; 10 nucleotides align to TRBD1. With 6 bases clipped from V and 4 bases from J, the junction kept 6 bases outside the gene matches. The CDR3 is made up of 14 amino acids. The germline CDR1 and CDR2 sequences are KGHSH and LQKENI. The CDR3 here is CASSPGQGRYEQYF. CDR3 nucleotides: TGTGCCAGCTCCCCGGGACAGGGGAGATACGAGCAGTACTTC.

The DNA for the CDR3 is TGTGCCAGCAGTCCTAACAGGGGGTTGACAGATACGCAGTATTTT. Protein sequence: CASSPNRGLTDTQYF. The genes are TRBV27 and TRBJ2-3, with TRBD1 matching 8 bases. The CDR3 has 15 amino acids. With 5 bases clipped from V and 3 bases from J, the junction kept 7 bases outside the gene matches. Germline CDR1 and CDR2: MNHEY and SMNVEV (reference sequence).

This chain links TRBV9 with TRBJ2-1; perhaps TRBD1 as D (6 bases). The germline V gene has CDR1 SGDLS and CDR2 YYNGEE. V was shortened by 2 bases and J by 2 bases, with 8 bases between the two germline ends. CDR3 length: 14 amino acids. CDR3 protein: CASSVRDTYNEQFF. In DNA form, the CDR3 reads TGTGCCAGCAGCGTCCGGGACACCTACAATGAGCAGTTCTTC.

The J gene is TRBJ1-5, the V gene TRBV5-6; D might be TRBD1 (5 bases). Between the trimmed V and J ends, which lost 1 base and 6 bases, there was a span of 14 bases. Per the germline V gene, CDR1 is SGHDT and CDR2 is YYEEEE. The CDR3 runs 15 residues. CDR3 nucleotides: TGTGCCAGCAGCTTGACCGTGCAGGGACGTCAGCCCCAGCATTTT. Residues: CASSLTVQGRQPQHF.

This sequence joins TRBV1 and TRBJ2-1; the table's D call, TRBD2, was not checked against the DNA. TRBV1 is given as a pseudogene. The CDR3 spans 16 residues. The CDR3 protein is CTSSQERSGSYNEQFF. CDR3 nucleotide sequence: TGCACCAGCAGCCAAGAAAGAAGCGGGTCCTACAATGAGCAGTTCTTC.

The chain recombines TRBV5-1 with TRBJ1-6; 7 bases align to TRBD1. The J segment lost 10 bases and the V segment lost 2 bases, leaving 9 bases of the junction unmatched. Germline V gene sequence: CDR1 SGHRS, CDR2 YFSETQ. The CDR3 length is 15 residues. CDR3 loop: CASSLFGAGGSPLHF. For the CDR3, the DNA is TGCGCCAGCAGCTTATTCGGGGCAGGGGGGTCACCCCTCCACTTT.

The chain joins TRBV10-1 to TRBJ1-1, with D perhaps TRBD1 (6 bases). The CDR3 spans 15 residues. CDR1 is WNHNN and CDR2 is SYGVQD in the germline V gene (reference sequence). V lost 0 bases to trimming and J lost 1 base, with 9 bases between them. The CDR3, as DNA: TGCGCCAGCAGTGAGTCCAGGGGTGGGAACACTGAAGCTTTCTTT. The encoded protein is CASSESRGGNTEAFF.

The rearrangement links TRBV5-1 to TRBJ2-2; no clear D gene. Germline loops: CDR1 SGHRS, CDR2 YFSETQ. The CDR3 is made up of 12 amino acids. V was pared by 0 bases and J by 7 bases, with 4 bases between. CDR3 loop: CASSLGVGELFF. The CDR3 DNA reads TGCGCCAGCAGCTTGGGGGTCGGGGAGCTGTTTTTT.

The chain uses TRBV18 and TRBJ1-1; D is possibly TRBD1 (6 bases). This CDR3 comprises 16 residues. Trimming stripped 4 bases from V and 4 bases from J, with 19 bases between. Germline CDR1 and CDR2: KGHSH and LQKENI. This CDR3 reads CASSRKTYREGTEAFF. CDR3 DNA sequence: TGTGCCAGCTCACGCAAAACTTACAGGGAAGGCACTGAAGCTTTCTTT.